The 6 T cell receptor beta chains listed next were all sequenced from one sample in a study of blood T cell repertoires in COVID-19. Assay used: immunoSEQ multiplex PCR; TCRdb lists only in-frame clones, some missing. The sample consists of a few hundred thousand clones, roughly nine tenths of them appearing once. The sequencing sample was made of peripheral blood. The receptor source for this set is a man in his fifties or sixties with acute or convalescent COVID-19.

The genes are TRBV19 and TRBJ1-5; D possibly corresponds to TRBD1 (5 bases). CDR1 is LNHDA, CDR2 SQIVND, per germline (reference sequence). The CDR3 runs 14 residues. The ends were cut back, 9 bases at V and 5 bases at J, with 17 bases in the middle. CDR3 DNA: TGTGCCAGCCAGCGGGACGATGTATATCAGCCCCAGCATTTT. The encoded protein is CASQRDDVYQPQHF.

The chain uses TRBV30 and TRBJ1-3; D not resolved. This CDR3 is built from 16 residues. Germline values: CDR1 GTSNPN, CDR2 SVGIG (reference sequence). Trimming shortened V by 2 bases and J by 2 bases, and 16 bases separated the two germline ends. In DNA, the CDR3 is TGTGCCTGGAGTCCCTCCTCACTGGAGACTGGAAACACCATATATTTT. Its translation: CAWSPSSLETGNTIYF. Complete variable domain (other parts from reference TRBV30 and TRBJ1-3): SQTIHQWPATLVQPVGSPLSLECTVEGTSNPNLYWYRQAAGRGLQLLFYSVGIGQISSEVPQNLSASRPQDRQFILSSKKLLLSDSGFYLCAWSPSSLETGNTIYFGEGSWLTVV.

V gene TRBV27 combines with J gene TRBJ2-7, with D unresolved. Trimming removed 2 bases from V and 2 bases from J, with 7 bases in between. The CDR3 spans 13 residues. Germline values: CDR1 MNHEY, CDR2 SMNVEV (reference sequence). The CDR3 spells CASSLNGAYEQYF. The CDR3 DNA follows: TGTGCCAGCAGTTTAAACGGAGCCTACGAGCAGTACTTC.

The J gene is TRBJ1-1, the V gene TRBV29-1; 8 bases line up with TRBD1. The CDR3 sequence is 12 residues long. The germline CDR1 and CDR2 sequences are SQVTM and ANQGSEA. J lost 6 bases, V lost 7 bases, and 7 bases had no gene match. The CDR3 DNA reads TGCAGCGCCGGACAGGGTGACGCTGAAGCTTTCTTT. Residues: CSAGQGDAEAFF. Using reference TRBV29-1 and TRBJ1-1 for the parts outside the CDR3, the full variable domain is SAVISQKPSRDICQRGTSLTIQCQVDSQVTMMFWYRQQPGQSLTLIATANQGSEATYESGFVIDKFPISRPNLTFSTLTVSNMSPEDSSIYLCSAGQGDAEAFFGQGTRLTVV.

V usage is TRBV6-2 or TRBV6-3 and J usage is TRBJ2-1; 8 bases are shared with TRBD1. The length of the CDR3 is 15 residues. With 4 bases clipped from V and 5 bases from J, the junction kept 7 bases outside the gene matches. The germline V gene has CDR1 MNHEY and CDR2 SVGEGT. In nucleotides, the CDR3 is TGTGCCAGCAGTTTCAGGGGGCTAATGAACAATGAGCAGTTCTTC. Translation: CASSFRGLMNNEQFF.

V is TRBV7-2 and J is TRBJ2-1, with 12 bases identical to TRBD2. The CDR3 is 15 amino acids. Germline CDR1 is SGHTA and CDR2 is FQGNSA. The ends lost 3 bases at V and 3 bases at J; junction bases unmatched: 0. Here the CDR3 DNA reads TGTGCCAGCAGCTTGACTAGCGGGGGCTACAATGAGCAGTTCTTC. Translated: CASSLTSGGYNEQFF.